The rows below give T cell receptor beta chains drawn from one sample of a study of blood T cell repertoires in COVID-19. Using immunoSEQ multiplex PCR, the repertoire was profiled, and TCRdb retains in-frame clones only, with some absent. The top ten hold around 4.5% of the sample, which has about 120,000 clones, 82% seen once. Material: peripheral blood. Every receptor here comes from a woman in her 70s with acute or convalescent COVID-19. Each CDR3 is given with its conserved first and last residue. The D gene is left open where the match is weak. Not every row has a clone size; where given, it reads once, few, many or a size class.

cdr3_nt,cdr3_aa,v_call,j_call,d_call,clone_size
TGTGCCAGCAGTCGGGACAGGGGGCAAGAGACCCAGTACTTC,CASSRDRGQETQYF,TRBV5-4,TRBJ2-5,TRBD1,.
TGTGCCAGCAGCCTGGGCAGGGGAAACACCATATATTTT,CASSLGRGNTIYF,TRBV5-5,TRBJ1-3,.,once
TGTGCCAGTAGTATTGGGACAGGGGGGGGATATGGCTACACCTTC,CASSIGTGGGYGYTF,TRBV19,TRBJ1-2,TRBD1,.
TGTGCCAGTAGTTCCCGGGGACAGGGGGTCTATGGCTACACCTTC,CASSSRGQGVYGYTF,TRBV19,TRBJ1-2,TRBD1,.
TGCGCCAGCAGTGAGTCAAACTCCGCGAGTCAAGCTTTCTTT,CASSESNSASQAFF,TRBV10-1,TRBJ1-1,.,once
TGTGCCAGCAGTTACCGCCGACGGGATCCTAGCAATCAGCCCCAGCATTTT,CASSYRRRDPSNQPQHF,TRBV6-2/TRBV6-3,TRBJ1-5,.,.
TGTGCCAGCAGCTTGATGGCTTTGGGAGCTGGAAACACCATATATTTT,CASSLMALGAGNTIYF,TRBV5-5,TRBJ1-3,.,once
TGTGCCAGCTCACCGCTGGACAGGGAGGAGGGCTACACCTTC,CASSPLDREEGYTF,TRBV18,TRBJ1-2,TRBD1,.
TGTGCCATCAGTGCCGGGGCTGAAGCTTTCTTT,CAISAGAEAFF,TRBV10-3,TRBJ1-1,.,once
TGTGCCAGCAGTCCATCCGGGAACTCCTACGAGCAGTACTTC,CASSPSGNSYEQYF,TRBV7-2,TRBJ2-7,.,.
TGTGCCAGTAGTATTAGTAGGGGAGGCGGGGAGCTGTTTTTT,CASSISRGGGELFF,TRBV19,TRBJ2-2,.,.
TGTGCCAGCAGCCAAGTCCAGGGTACCAACTATGGCTACACCTTC,CASSQVQGTNYGYTF,TRBV14,TRBJ1-2,.,few
TGTGCCAGCAGCAAGACAGGGGCGAATTACGAGCAGTACTTC,CASSKTGANYEQYF,TRBV6-2/TRBV6-3,TRBJ2-7,TRBD1,.
TGCGCCAGCAGCCAAAATCCGGGACTGAACACCGGGGAGCTGTTTTTT,CASSQNPGLNTGELFF,TRBV4-3,TRBJ2-2,.,.
TGTGCCAGCAGTGAACAGGGCCCTGAAGCTTTCTTT,CASSEQGPEAFF,TRBV2,TRBJ1-1,.,.
TGTGCCAGCAGCTGGGACAGATTCGAGCAGTACTTC,CASSWDRFEQYF,TRBV5-6,TRBJ2-7,TRBD1,.
TGTGCCAGCAACACCAGCCCCGGGGACAGGGTTATTTTTAAGGGCAATCAGCCCCAGCATTTT,CASNTSPGDRVIFKGNQPQHF,TRBV28,TRBJ1-5,TRBD1,.
TGTGCCAGTAGTAAGCGGCCAGGTAGAGTAGACCTCTATGGCTACACCTTC,CASSKRPGRVDLYGYTF,TRBV19,TRBJ1-2,.,.
TGTGCCAGCAGTGAAGCGACAGACTCTGGAAACACCATATATTTT,CASSEATDSGNTIYF,TRBV6-1,TRBJ1-3,.,.
TGCGCCAGCAGCTTGGCCACAGCCTTCCTTGGCTACACCTTC,CASSLATAFLGYTF,TRBV5-1,TRBJ1-2,.,.
TGTGCCAGCAGCCCTGGACAGCTCCTCTCCTACGAGCAGTACTTC,CASSPGQLLSYEQYF,TRBV5-4,TRBJ2-7,.,.
TGCGCCAGCAGCCAAGATGGGAGGACAGGGGTGGGCGAAAAACTGTTTTTT,CASSQDGRTGVGEKLFF,TRBV4-3,TRBJ1-4,TRBD1,.
TGTGCCTGGAGTGTACACAGGGCTAACTATGGCTACACCTTC,CAWSVHRANYGYTF,TRBV30,TRBJ1-2,.,once
TGTGCCAGCAGCTTAGGGTCGGGACAGGCTAATGAAAAACTGTTTTTT,CASSLGSGQANEKLFF,TRBV7-6,TRBJ1-4,TRBD1,.
TGCGCCAGCAGCCAGATCCTACAGGGAGACTATGGCTACACCTTC,CASSQILQGDYGYTF,TRBV4-3,TRBJ1-2,.,.
TGTGCCAGCAGTTTGGCGGGGGATCAGCCCCAGCATTTT,CASSLAGDQPQHF,TRBV27,TRBJ1-5,.,.
TGCGCCAGCAGCCATGCAGGGACTAGCGGGGGCAAGGAGCAGTTCTTC,CASSHAGTSGGKEQFF,TRBV4-1,TRBJ2-1,TRBD2,.
TGTGCCAGCAGCTCTACCACTAGGAGGGTCAGACCCTACGAGCAGTACTTC,CASSSTTRRVRPYEQYF,TRBV7-6,TRBJ2-7,.,few
TGTGCCAGCAGCTCCCGGACAGGGCGGAATGGCTACACCTTC,CASSSRTGRNGYTF,TRBV11-2,TRBJ1-2,TRBD1,.
TGTGCCAGCAGTGACAGGACAGGGGATGGCTACACCTTC,CASSDRTGDGYTF,TRBV6-2/TRBV6-3,TRBJ1-2,TRBD1,.
TGTGCCATCAATCAGGGGTTTCGCTACGAGCAGTACTTC,CAINQGFRYEQYF,TRBV10-3,TRBJ2-7,.,.
TGCAGTGCCGCACAGGGGGGTGAAGCTTTCTTT,CSAAQGGEAFF,TRBV20-1,TRBJ1-1,TRBD1,.
TGTGCCAGCAGCACGGCGACAGGGATGGACGGGGAGCTGTTTTTT,CASSTATGMDGELFF,TRBV9,TRBJ2-2,TRBD1,.
TGTGCCAGCAGTTCCGAGAGGACAGGGGTCAAAAACATTCAGTACTTC,CASSSERTGVKNIQYF,TRBV6-5,TRBJ2-4,TRBD1,.
TGTGCCAGCAGCGGGGACAGGGGGACGTACAATGAGCAGTTCTTC,CASSGDRGTYNEQFF,TRBV5-6,TRBJ2-1,TRBD1,.
TGCAGTGCTCGCCAAGAGACCCAGTACTTC,CSARQETQYF,TRBV20-1,TRBJ2-5,.,.
TGTGCCAGCAGCTTCTGGACTAGCGGGGGGAGAGATACGCAGTATTTT,CASSFWTSGGRDTQYF,TRBV11-3,TRBJ2-3,TRBD2,.
TGTGCCACCAGCAGGGGCCCCTCTGGAAACACCATATATTTT,CATSRGPSGNTIYF,TRBV15,TRBJ1-3,.,.
TGTGCCACCAGCAGAGATCCTGACTCCTCCGAAGCTTTCTTT,CATSRDPDSSEAFF,TRBV15,TRBJ1-1,.,.
TGTGCCTGGAGTGTGCGGGGCAATCAGCCCCAGCATTTT,CAWSVRGNQPQHF,TRBV30,TRBJ1-5,.,.
TGTGCCAGCAGCTTTCCGTTACTAGGCCCCCGAAAGGATGAGCAGTTCTTC,CASSFPLLGPRKDEQFF,TRBV7-2,TRBJ2-1,.,.
TGTGCCAGCAGCTTAGACGGGAGGTCGGTGGGAAGCTCCTACGAGCAGTACTTC,CASSLDGRSVGSSYEQYF,TRBV7-2,TRBJ2-7,TRBD2,.
TGTGCCAGCAGCTTAGGGTCAGGGAATGAAAAACTGTTTTTT,CASSLGSGNEKLFF,TRBV7-9,TRBJ1-4,.,.
TGTGCCAGTAGTTCGGGGGGACAGGGGTCCTACGAGCAGTACTTC,CASSSGGQGSYEQYF,TRBV19,TRBJ2-7,TRBD1,.
TGTGCCAGCAGCTGGGGACAGCAAATTTCGGCAAACACCATATATTTT,CASSWGQQISANTIYF,TRBV5-6,TRBJ1-3,TRBD1,.
TGTGCCAGCAGCTTAAATATGTACAGTCTTATCCTGAACACTGAAGCTTTCTTT,CASSLNMYSLILNTEAFF,TRBV7-2,TRBJ1-1,.,.
TGTGCCTGGAGTGTAAAGGGGGTGAGTGCAGATACGCAGTATTTT,CAWSVKGVSADTQYF,TRBV30,TRBJ2-3,.,.
TGTGCCAGCAGCGATCAAGCCTCTGGAAACACCATATATTTT,CASSDQASGNTIYF,TRBV3-1/TRBV3-2,TRBJ1-3,.,few
TGTGCCAGCAGCTTAATGACCGGGACAGGTCAAGAGACCCAGTACTTC,CASSLMTGTGQETQYF,TRBV7-2,TRBJ2-5,TRBD1,.